These 32 T cell receptor beta chains were all obtained from the same sample, sequenced in a study of blood T cells in healthy people across ages. Together with a sample-barcoded 5' primer, a J-beta primer mix was included in a second PCR lasting roughly 6 to 12 cycles. From the 5' RACE reads, TCRdb called clonotypes with MiXCR, one entry per CDR3 protein. The table records around 650,000 distinct CDR3 sequences, about 34% of them present only once. The sample taken for sequencing was blood. The receptors shown here come from a woman at least 80 years old in good health.

The genes are TRBV5-1 and TRBJ1-1; 8 nucleotides agree with TRBD1. Germline CDR1 reads SGHRS; CDR2 reads YFSETQ. V was clipped by 10 bases and J by 2 bases; unmatched bases: 13. The CDR3 contains 15 residues. The CDR3 loop is CAGHGTGSSNTEAFF. The CDR3 coding sequence is TGCGCCGGCCATGGGACAGGCTCGTCCAACACTGAAGCTTTCTTT. The full variable domain, completed using reference TRBV5-1 and TRBJ1-1, is KAGVTQTPRYLIKTRGQQVTLSCSPISGHRSVSWYQQTPGQGLQFLFEYFSETQRNKGNFPGRFSGRQFSNSRSEMNVSTLELGDSALYLCAGHGTGSSNTEAFFGQGTRLTVV.

A word on this clonotype: One end of the junction varies from germline; a read error may be responsible. The V and J genes are TRBV20-1 and TRBJ1-1, with D possibly matching TRBD1 (6 bases). Per germline, CDR1 DFQATT and CDR2 SNEGSKA (reference sequence). This CDR3 is 13 amino acids long. CDR3 in amino acids: CGARADRLTEAFF. DNA of the CDR3: TGCGGTGCTAGAGCGGACAGACTCACTGAAGCTTTCTTT.

Here the CDR3 reads CASSQDPWAGAYEQYF. Here the CDR3 DNA reads TGCGCCAGCAGCCAAGATCCTTGGGCAGGGGCCTACGAGCAGTACTTC. The genes are TRBV4-1 and TRBJ2-7; a weak D match, TRBD1 (6 bases). There are 16 residues in the CDR3. Trimming left V 0 bases short and J 2 bases short, with 14 bases between. Germline loops: CDR1 MGHRA, CDR2 YSYEKL.

A note on this clonotype: A much larger clone lies a single base off, so this may be a read error. The chain employs TRBV20-1 and TRBJ2-1; D is possibly TRBD2 (7 bases). Trimming removed 6 bases at V and 2 bases at J, with 14 bases between. Germline lookup yields CDR1 DFQATT and CDR2 SNEGSKA (reference sequence). This CDR3 has 14 amino acids. This CDR3 reads CSAQGGGAYNEQFF. In DNA form, the CDR3 reads TGCAGTGCCCAAGGGGGGGGGGCCTACAATGAGCAGTTCTTC.

On this clonotype itself: This may be a read error: a much more frequent sequence differs by one nucleotide. The chain is built from TRBV2 and TRBJ2-3; 7 bases line up with TRBD2. Germline CDR1 is SNHLY and CDR2 is FYNNEI. V lost 4 bases, J lost 7 bases, and 2 bases stayed unmatched. The CDR3 is made up of 12 amino acids. The CDR3, as DNA: TGTGCCAGCAGTGCCGGGGGGTATACGCAGTATTTT. This encodes CASSAGGYTQYF.

The chain links TRBV7-2 to TRBJ2-3; maybe TRBD2 (6 bases). Deletions cut 5 bases from V and 0 bases from J, with 12 bases between. The length of the CDR3 is 15 residues. CDR1 SGHTA and CDR2 FQGNSA come from the germline V gene. CDR3 DNA: TGTGCCAGCAGCCTGACTAGGCCTAGCACAGATACGCAGTATTTT. Protein: CASSLTRPSTDTQYF.

There are a few counts of this clonotype. The rearrangement uses TRBV12-3 or TRBV12-4 and TRBJ2-5; TRBD2 matches at 8 bases. V lost 2 bases to trimming and J lost 0 bases; unmatched junction nucleotides: 5. The CDR3 covers 16 residues. The CDR3 region is CASSLKPSGYQETQYF. CDR3 DNA: TGTGCCAGCAGTTTAAAGCCTAGCGGGTACCAAGAGACCCAGTACTTC.

This chain links TRBV12-3 or TRBV12-4 with TRBJ1-2, with 10 positions matching TRBD1. The CDR3 length is 17 residues. Trimming removed 2 bases from V and 4 bases from J; junction bases left unmatched: 10. CDR3: CASSLPGQGGFGYGYTF. CDR3 bases: TGTGCCAGCAGTTTACCCGGACAGGGGGGTTTCGGCTATGGCTACACCTTC.

This clonotype was found many times. The chain links TRBV12-3 or TRBV12-4 to TRBJ2-3; TRBD2 is a possible D gene (6 bases). The CDR3 has 14 residues. Deletions cut 5 bases from V and 4 bases from J, with 13 bases between. In DNA form, the CDR3 reads TGTGCCAGCAGTCCCGGGGGTGTCCCAGATACGCAGTATTTT. Amino acids: CASSPGGVPDTQYF.

The rearrangement joins TRBV5-1 to TRBJ2-5; 11 bases agree with TRBD2. The CDR3 is 14 amino acids. V lost 2 bases, J lost 4 bases, and 1 base stayed unmatched. Per the germline V gene, CDR1 is SGHRS and CDR2 is YFSETQ. The DNA for the CDR3 is TGCGCCAGCAGCTTCGGGACTAGCGGAGAGACCCAGTACTTC. This gives the protein CASSFGTSGETQYF.

This clonotype appeared a single time. The V gene is TRBV5-1, the J gene TRBJ1-1, with D possibly TRBD1 on 5 matching bases. Germline V gene data show CDR1 as SGHRS and CDR2 as YFSETQ. The CDR3 loop spans 13 amino acids. V lost 9 bases, J lost 5 bases, and 17 bases lay in between. For the CDR3, the DNA is TGCGCCACCAACGGCAGGGCAGGGACTGAAGCTTTCTTT. This sequence encodes CATNGRAGTEAFF.

This clonotype was seen a few times. The chain has TRBV20-1 and TRBJ2-3; 12 bases line up with TRBD2. The CDR3 is 22 residues long. CDR1 DFQATT and CDR2 SNEGSKA come from the germline V gene (reference sequence). The V gene end was trimmed by 0 bases and the J gene end by 3 bases; junction bases not matched to a gene: 22. CDR3 in DNA: TGCAGTGCTAGAGAGGAGGCCCAACTCAGACTAGCGGGAGATTTAAGGACAGATACGCAGTATTTT. This translates into CSAREEAQLRLAGDLRTDTQYF.

Comments on this clonotype: The conserved phenylalanine or tryptophan normally closing the CDR3 is absent here, so this likely arose from a read error. The DNA is left out, because the CDR3 cannot be placed on it with certainty; the CDR3 is given as TCRdb lists it. The V call is TRBV7-9, the J call TRBJ2-1; the D call TRBD1 from the table was never checked on the DNA. The CDR3 has 20 amino acids, counting both end residues. The germline gives CDR1 SEHNR, CDR2 FQNEAQ (reference sequence). The CDR3: CASSITQRLGQGYNGYTFGS.

This clonotype was seen ten or more times. The V gene is TRBV7-9, the J gene TRBJ2-3, with 8 nucleotides matching TRBD2. Germline CDR1 is SEHNR and CDR2 is FQNEAQ (reference sequence). This CDR3 region has 16 residues. J was trimmed by 2 bases and V by 5 bases; bases with no gene match: 9. The DNA of the CDR3 is TGTGCCAGCAGCCAAACGGGGGGGGCCCACACAGATACGCAGTATTTT. Protein: CASSQTGGAHTDTQYF.

In its sample, this clonotype was seen many times. The J gene is TRBJ2-7, the V gene TRBV6-5; TRBD1 aligns across 7 bases. The V segment lost 6 bases and the J segment 2 bases; nucleotides outside the gene matches: 4. This CDR3 region has 13 residues. Germline V CDR1 and CDR2: MNHEY, SVGAGI. The DNA of the CDR3 is TGTGCCAGCAGACTTGGGACAGCCTACGAGCAGTACTTC. Amino acids: CASRLGTAYEQYF.

This clonotype was picked up many times. CDR3 sequence reads: CASSAGLAGGSLDTQYF. The CDR3 DNA is TGTGCCAGCAGCGCCGGACTAGCGGGGGGATCGTTAGATACGCAGTATTTT. The chain recombines TRBV9 with TRBJ2-3, with 14 bases matching TRBD2. V lost 3 bases to trimming and J lost 5 bases; unmatched junction nucleotides: 8. The CDR3 spans 17 residues. Germline CDR1 reads SGDLS; CDR2 reads YYNGEE.

This clonotype was counted many times. V usage is TRBV29-1 and J usage is TRBJ2-7, with D perhaps TRBD2 (6 bases). This CDR3 is built from 11 residues. Trimming took 2 bases from V and 4 from J, leaving 6 bases between them. Germline V gene data show CDR1 as SQVTM and CDR2 as ANQGSEA. The DNA of the CDR3 is TGCAGCGTTGAAAGCGGGTACGAGCAGTACTTC. Residues: CSVESGYEQYF.

This clonotype appeared many times. V gene TRBV20-1 combines with J gene TRBJ2-7; a possible D gene is TRBD2 (7 bases). The germline V gene has CDR1 DFQATT and CDR2 SNEGSKA (reference sequence). The V gene lost 5 bases and the J gene lost 3 bases, with 17 bases spanning the gap. The CDR3 is made up of 14 amino acids. The CDR3 nucleotides read TGCAGTGCTCCCAAGGGGGGGGACAACTACGAGCAGTACTTC. Protein sequence: CSAPKGGDNYEQYF.

The V and J genes are TRBV20-1 and TRBJ2-5, with 11 positions matching TRBD2. CDR1 is DFQATT, CDR2 SNEGSKA, per germline (reference sequence). CDR3 length: 14 amino acids. Losses at the gene ends were 3 bases for V and 4 bases for J; bases not matched to a gene: 4. The CDR3 DNA is TGCAGTGCTAGGTCTAGCGGGAGGTCAGAGACCCAGTACTTC. Translation: CSARSSGRSETQYF.

In this sample, this clonotype turned up a few times. The V call is TRBV7-9, the J call TRBJ2-2; 10 bases are a match to TRBD1. There are 16 residues in the CDR3. Looked up from germline, CDR1 is SEHNR and CDR2 is FQNEAQ (reference sequence). V trimming: 5 bases; J trimming: 3 bases; junction bases outside the gene matches: 6. DNA of the CDR3: TGTGCCAGCAGCATGGGACAGGGGCTGGACACCGGGGAGCTGTTTTTT. Translating gives CASSMGQGLDTGELFF.

With regard to this clonotype: This may be a read error: a much more frequent sequence differs by one nucleotide. The rearrangement uses TRBV18 and TRBJ1-5; D might be TRBD1 (6 bases). The CDR3 is 15 residues long. Germline loops: CDR1 KGHSH, CDR2 LQKENI. This CDR3 reads CASSPEEGGNQSQHF. The CDR3 DNA is TGTGCCAGCTCACCAGAAGAGGGGGGCAATCAGTCCCAGCATTTT.

This clonotype has a count of ten or more. V usage is TRBV6-2 or TRBV6-3 and J usage is TRBJ1-1; 7 bases map to TRBD1. This CDR3 is 14 amino acids long. Germline CDR1 MNHEY, CDR2 SVGEGT. V trimming: 7 bases; J trimming: 5 bases; junction bases outside the gene matches: 10. CDR3 in amino acids: CASTRGTAWTEAFF. As DNA, the CDR3 is TGTGCCAGCACCCGGGGGACAGCCTGGACTGAAGCTTTCTTT.

Only a few counts were recorded for this clonotype. It may be a read error: a sequence one base away is much more abundant. The rearrangement uses TRBV6-6 and TRBJ2-1; 7 nucleotides match TRBD1. V lost 6 bases and J lost 5; bases outside the gene matches: 4. This CDR3 has 13 amino acids. CDR1 is MNHNY and CDR2 is SVGAGI in the germline V gene (reference sequence). Written as DNA, the CDR3 is TGTGCCAGCAGGTACAGGGGCGACAATGAGCAGTTCTTC. It yields the protein CASRYRGDNEQFF.

This sequence joins TRBV19 and TRBJ1-2; unclear D gene. This CDR3 has 11 residues. The germline gives CDR1 LNHDA, CDR2 SQIVND (reference sequence). With 10 bases removed from V and 4 bases from J, the gap between germline ends came to 10 bases. This CDR3 reads CATSDSYGYTF. Here the CDR3 DNA reads TGTGCCACGAGTGATTCCTATGGCTACACCTTC. The entire variable domain, with the rest obtained from reference TRBV19 and TRBJ1-2, is as follows: DGGITQSPKYLFRKEGQNVTLSCEQNLNHDAMYWYRQDPGQGLRLIYYSQIVNDFQKGDIAEGYSVSREKKESFPLTVTSAQKNPTAFYLCATSDSYGYTFGSGTRLTVV.

V usage is TRBV11-3 and J usage is TRBJ2-3; D gene ambiguous. CDR1 and CDR2 (germline): SGHNT, YENEEA. Trimming removed 5 bases from V and 8 bases from J, with 8 bases in between. This CDR3 is 11 amino acids long. CDR3 DNA sequence: TGTGCCAGCAGCGTATCGGGTACGCAGTATTTT. Its protein is CASSVSGTQYF.

V gene TRBV28 combines with J gene TRBJ2-5; TRBD1 aligns across 8 bases. The J call may be in error: the DNA end matches TRBJ2-7 better. The CDR3 extends over 12 amino acids. CDR1 is MDHEN and CDR2 is SYDVKM in the germline V gene. The CDR3 spells CATGQGLGEQYF. The CDR3 DNA is TGTGCCACCGGACAGGGTCTGGGCGAGCAGTACTTC.

This clonotype was seen a few times. The chain combines TRBV2 with TRBJ1-2, with 7 bases lining up with TRBD1. Losses at the gene ends were 6 bases for V and 6 bases for J; bases not matched to a gene: 10. This CDR3 region has 14 residues. Germline values: CDR1 SNHLY, CDR2 FYNNEI. CDR3 sequence reads: CASRVTATGNGYTF. CDR3 sequence (DNA): TGTGCCAGCAGGGTTACGGCGACAGGGAATGGCTACACCTTC.

The chain has TRBV12-3 or TRBV12-4 and TRBJ2-3; no definite D call. Trimming left V 1 base short and J 0 bases short, with 11 bases between. The CDR3 is made up of 16 amino acids. The DNA for the CDR3 is TGTGCCAGCAGTTTAGGGTCCGACGTGAGCACAGATACGCAGTATTTT. It encodes CASSLGSDVSTDTQYF.

Ten or more counts support this clonotype. V usage is TRBV12-3 or TRBV12-4 and J usage is TRBJ2-1; D may correspond to TRBD1 or TRBD2 (5 bases each). Trimming left V 2 bases short and J 3 bases short, with 17 bases between. The CDR3 sequence is 17 residues long. The CDR3 reads CASSLRLWGRDYNEQFF. CDR3 in DNA: TGTGCCAGCAGTTTAAGACTTTGGGGACGGGACTACAATGAGCAGTTCTTC.

The table lists this clonotype with a few counts. The chain is built from TRBV3-1 and TRBJ1-1, with 8 bases matching TRBD1. Germline trimming cut 1 base from V and 8 bases from J; bases unmatched to any gene: 6. The CDR3 has 14 amino acids. Germline CDR1 LGHDT, CDR2 YNNKEL (reference sequence). The DNA of the CDR3 is TGTGCCAGCAGCCAAGTGGCAGGGGGCGCCGAAGCTTTCTTT. Protein sequence: CASSQVAGGAEAFF.

The chain's CDR3 is CASSDGQPNYGYTF. The CDR3 DNA reads as TGTGCCAGCAGCGACGGACAGCCTAACTATGGCTACACCTTC. The chain recombines TRBV25-1 with TRBJ1-2; D might be TRBD1 (6 bases). The germline V gene has CDR1 MGHDK and CDR2 SYGVNS. Trimming took 6 bases from V and 0 from J, leaving 11 bases between them. The CDR3 has 14 amino acids.

The chain recombines TRBV6-5 with TRBJ1-2; 9 bases are a match to TRBD1. The CDR3 is 15 amino acids. CDR1 MNHEY and CDR2 SVGAGI come from the germline V gene. J was trimmed by 7 bases and V by 0 bases; bases with no gene match: 6. The CDR3 loop is CASSYSGTGLSGYTF. The CDR3 DNA is TGTGCCAGCAGTTACTCGGGGACAGGGTTGAGTGGCTACACCTTC.